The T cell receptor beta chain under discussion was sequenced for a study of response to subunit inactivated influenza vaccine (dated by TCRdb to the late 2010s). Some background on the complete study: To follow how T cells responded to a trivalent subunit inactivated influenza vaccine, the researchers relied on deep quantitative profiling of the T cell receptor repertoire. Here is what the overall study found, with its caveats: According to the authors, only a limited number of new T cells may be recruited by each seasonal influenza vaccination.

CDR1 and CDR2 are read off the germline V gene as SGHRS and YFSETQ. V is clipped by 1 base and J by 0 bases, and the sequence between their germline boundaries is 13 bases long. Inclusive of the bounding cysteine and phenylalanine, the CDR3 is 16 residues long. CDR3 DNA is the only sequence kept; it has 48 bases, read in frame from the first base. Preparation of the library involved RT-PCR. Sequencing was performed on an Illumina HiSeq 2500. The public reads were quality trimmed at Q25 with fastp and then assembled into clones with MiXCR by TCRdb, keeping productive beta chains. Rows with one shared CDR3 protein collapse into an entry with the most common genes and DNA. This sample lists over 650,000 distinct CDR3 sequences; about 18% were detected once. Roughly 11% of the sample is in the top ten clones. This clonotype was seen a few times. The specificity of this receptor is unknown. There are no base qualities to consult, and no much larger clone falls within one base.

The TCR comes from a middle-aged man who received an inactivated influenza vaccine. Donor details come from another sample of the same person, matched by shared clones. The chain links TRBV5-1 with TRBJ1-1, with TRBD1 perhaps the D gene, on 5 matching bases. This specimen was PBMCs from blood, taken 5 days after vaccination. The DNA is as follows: TGCGCCAGCAGCTTGAGGATCGGGACTTTGAACACTGAAGCTTTCTTT. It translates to CASSLRIGTLNTEAFF.